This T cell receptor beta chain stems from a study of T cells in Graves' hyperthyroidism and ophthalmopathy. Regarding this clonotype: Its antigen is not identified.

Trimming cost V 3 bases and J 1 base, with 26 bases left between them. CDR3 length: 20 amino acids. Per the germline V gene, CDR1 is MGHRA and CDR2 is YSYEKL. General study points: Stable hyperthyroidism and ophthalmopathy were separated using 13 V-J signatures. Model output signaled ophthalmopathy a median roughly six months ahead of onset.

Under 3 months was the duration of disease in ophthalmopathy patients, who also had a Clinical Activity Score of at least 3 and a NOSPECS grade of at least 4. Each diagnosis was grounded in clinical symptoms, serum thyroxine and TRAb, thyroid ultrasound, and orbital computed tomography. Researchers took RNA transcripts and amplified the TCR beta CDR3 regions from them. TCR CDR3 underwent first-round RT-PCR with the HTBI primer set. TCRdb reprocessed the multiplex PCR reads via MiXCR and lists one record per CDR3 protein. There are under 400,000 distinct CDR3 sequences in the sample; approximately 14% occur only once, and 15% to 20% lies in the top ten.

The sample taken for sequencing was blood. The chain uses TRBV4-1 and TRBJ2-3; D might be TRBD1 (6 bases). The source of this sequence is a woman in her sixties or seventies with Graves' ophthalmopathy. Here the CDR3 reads CASSHPRDTFLQPGTDTQYF. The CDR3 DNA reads TGCGCCAGCAGCCACCCCCGGGACACCTTTCTTCAACCGGGCACAGATACGCAGTATTTT.